Included here is one T cell receptor beta chain sequence, with context. What it recognizes is unknown. The sample originates from a study of cytomegalovirus exposure and HLA in healthy donors. Findings and caveats of the study: Later analysis identified a missense DCLRE1C variant that was linked to TCR beta V- and J-gene trimming.

Primers: 60 Vbeta forward and 13 Jbeta reverse. The protocol was immunoSEQ multiplex PCR, while the TCRdb copy is restricted to in-frame clones and leaves out a portion. The sample holds some 150,000 clones; approximately 82% are singletons and the top ten take 1.5% to 2%. J lost 7 bases, V lost 4 bases, and 11 bases had no gene match. The germline CDR1 and CDR2 sequences are SEHNR and FQNEAQ (reference sequence). The CDR3 extends over 16 amino acids. The genes are TRBV7-9 and TRBJ2-7; 12 bases agree with TRBD1. This TCR came from a woman aged 40 to 50 in good health and CMV-seronegative. The sequencing sample was made of PBMCs. The DNA for the CDR3 is TGTGCCAGCAGCTCTATTCAGGGACAGGGGGCGCGAGAGCAGTACTTC. Its protein is CASSSIQGQGAREQYF.